Listed here are 26 T cell receptor beta chains from one sample, sequenced in a study of blood T cell repertoires in COVID-19. Sequenced by immunoSEQ multiplex PCR; TCRdb stores in-frame clones only, minus some. The table includes 250,000 to 350,000 clones, about 90% detected once. The sequencing input was PBMCs or T cells enriched from blood (not recorded which). The receptor set was obtained from a woman aged 18-30 years with acute COVID-19.

On this clone itself: In the same sample, other DNA sequences code for this CDR3. The chain combines TRBV28 with TRBJ1-2; D not certain. The germline V gene has CDR1 MDHEN and CDR2 SYDVKM. V gave up 1 base and J gave up 4 bases, with 4 bases separating them. There are 12 residues in the CDR3. The CDR3 loop reads CASSLSSYGYTF. The CDR3 DNA follows: TGTGCCAGCAGTTTATCGTCCTATGGCTACACCTTC.

The chain uses TRBV11-2 and TRBJ1-6, with unresolved D. The CDR3 runs 15 residues. In germline, CDR1 is SGHAT, CDR2 FQNNGV. V gave up 5 bases and J gave up 9 bases, with 17 bases separating them. CDR3 coding DNA: TGTGCCAGCAGCCCCACGGGTCTTTTGCGTTCACCCCTCCACTTT. Protein sequence: CASSPTGLLRSPLHF.

In this sample, this clone turned up once. This chain connects TRBV5-6 to TRBJ2-3; possibly TRBD1 for D (5 bases). The ends were cut back, 1 base at V and 2 bases at J, with 11 bases in the middle. This CDR3 comprises 15 residues. Germline V CDR1 and CDR2: SGHDT, YYEEEE. In nucleotides, the CDR3 is TGTGCCAGCAGCTTGCAGGACATCCCCACAGATACGCAGTATTTT. It translates to CASSLQDIPTDTQYF.

V usage is TRBV27 and J usage is TRBJ2-2; 10 bases fit TRBD2. V dropped 3 bases and J dropped 7; count of bases not matched to a gene: 2. This CDR3 comprises 14 residues. From germline, CDR1 is MNHEY and CDR2 SMNVEV (reference sequence). As DNA, the CDR3 is TGTGCCAGCAGTTTCCAGCGGGAGGGCGGGGAGCTGTTTTTT. Amino acid sequence: CASSFQREGGELFF.

The chain links TRBV5-1 to TRBJ2-3, with 7 positions matching TRBD2. The CDR3 runs 14 residues. The germline CDR1 and CDR2 sequences are SGHRS and YFSETQ. Trimming took 0 bases from V and 3 from J; bases not matched to a gene: 1. CDR3 coding DNA: TGCGCCAGCAGCTTGGCAGCGGGAACAGATACGCAGTATTTT. Translating it yields CASSLAAGTDTQYF.

V usage is TRBV6-1 and J usage is TRBJ1-1; D call uncertain. Germline V gene data show CDR1 as MNHNS and CDR2 as SASEGT. This CDR3 is built from 13 residues. The V end was cut by 2 bases, the J end by 11 bases, with 15 bases between. As DNA, the CDR3 is TGTGCCAGCAGTGAACAATCGGGAAGGGTCGCTTTCTTT. Its translation is CASSEQSGRVAFF.

The chain is built from TRBV5-6 and TRBJ2-7; TRBD2 is a possible D gene (5 bases). The length of the CDR3 is 15 residues. V lost 4 bases, J lost 2 bases, and 16 bases lay in between. CDR1 and CDR2 from the germline V gene are SGHDT and YYEEEE. The CDR3 protein is CASSLLAGGPYEQYF. The CDR3 DNA reads TGTGCCAGCAGCCTACTGGCCGGAGGCCCCTACGAGCAGTACTTC.

V is TRBV18 and J is TRBJ2-6, with a possible D match to TRBD2 (6 bases). V gave up 3 bases and J gave up 2 bases, with 14 bases separating them. The CDR3 contains 17 residues. From germline, CDR1 is KGHSH and CDR2 LQKENI. The CDR3 loop is CASSPGGGDPGANVLTF. In nucleotides, the CDR3 is TGTGCCAGCTCACCGGGTGGAGGGGATCCTGGGGCCAACGTCCTGACTTTC.

The chain couples TRBV7-3 to TRBJ2-2, with D possibly matching TRBD1 (5 bases). Trimming removed 7 bases from V and 1 base from J, with 7 bases in between. CDR1 is SGHTA and CDR2 is FQGTGA in the germline V gene. The CDR3 sequence is 13 residues long. CDR3 loop: CASKTGNTGELFF. In DNA, the CDR3 is TGTGCCAGCAAAACAGGGAACACCGGGGAGCTGTTTTTT.

The genes are TRBV11-2 and TRBJ2-7, with 9 bases fitting TRBD1. The junction had 10 bases not matched to a gene; V was cut back by 4 bases and J by 0 bases. This CDR3 has 17 amino acids. Germline assignment: CDR1 SGHAT and CDR2 FQNNGV. CDR3 bases: TGTGCCAGCAGCTCCCCCCGGACAGGGGTCGACTCCTACGAGCAGTACTTC. This translates into CASSSPRTGVDSYEQYF.

The CDR3 nucleotides read TGTGCCAGCAGTTTAGCGAGAAATGGCTACACCTTC. This encodes CASSLARNGYTF. The chain combines TRBV28 with TRBJ1-2; no definite D call. The CDR3 has 12 residues. Germline V gene lookup returns CDR1 MDHEN and CDR2 SYDVKM. Trimming took off 2 bases at V and 6 bases at J, with 7 bases between the two ends.

The genes are TRBV11-2 and TRBJ1-1; D is undetermined. The CDR3 covers 11 residues. V was trimmed by 1 base and J by 6 bases, leaving 3 bases between them. Germline loops: CDR1 SGHAT, CDR2 FQNNGV. CDR3 nucleotides: TGTGCCAGCAGCTTAGCTCCTGAAGCTTTCTTT. Translating gives CASSLAPEAFF.

This clone was picked up one time. This sequence joins TRBV24-1 and TRBJ2-3; maybe TRBD1 (6 bases). V was shortened by 1 base and J by 4 bases, with 11 bases between the two germline ends. The CDR3 sequence is 15 residues long. Germline lookup yields CDR1 KGHDR and CDR2 SFDVKD. CDR3 in amino acids: CATSDFQGWADTQYF. For the CDR3, the DNA is TGTGCCACCAGTGATTTTCAGGGGTGGGCAGATACGCAGTATTTT.

The rearrangement joins TRBV5-1 to TRBJ1-2; 9 bases are shared with TRBD1. The CDR3 contains 13 residues. Germline CDR1 is SGHRS and CDR2 is YFSETQ. After removal of 5 bases from V and 4 bases from J, the junction contained 3 bases not matched to a gene. The CDR3 spells CASSSGQGYGYTF. In DNA, the CDR3 is TGCGCCAGCAGTTCGGGACAGGGCTATGGCTACACCTTC.

The rearrangement joins TRBV19 to TRBJ2-3; D is ambiguous. Germline values: CDR1 LNHDA, CDR2 SQIVND (reference sequence). V was shortened by 4 bases and J by 7 bases, with 6 bases between the two germline ends. The CDR3 loop spans 11 amino acids. CDR3 residues: CASSRLHTQYF. CDR3 DNA sequence: TGTGCCAGTAGTAGGCTTCATACGCAGTATTTT.

The chain carries TRBV4-1 and TRBJ2-7; D possibly corresponds to TRBD1 (7 bases). The CDR3 covers 20 residues. The V gene lost 1 base and the J gene lost 0 bases, with 25 bases spanning the gap. Germline CDR1 reads MGHRA; CDR2 reads YSYEKL. The CDR3 region has the DNA TGCGCCAGCAGCCAAGTATATCGGGGCTTGGAGGGACAGAGCTCCTACGAGCAGTACTTC. Translation gives CASSQVYRGLEGQSSYEQYF.

The chain uses TRBV3-1 (or the pseudogene TRBV3-2) and TRBJ1-5, with 10 bases identical to TRBD1. The CDR3 is 14 amino acids. V shed 2 bases and J 6 bases; nucleotides not matched to a gene: 1. CDR1 is LGHDT and CDR2 is YNNKEL in the germline V gene (reference sequence). In DNA, the CDR3 is TGTGCCAGCAGCCAACGGACAGGGGGTCAGCCCCAGCATTTT. Protein sequence: CASSQRTGGQPQHF.

This chain joins TRBV7-3 and TRBJ2-3, with D unresolved. Trimming cost V 1 base and J 2 bases, with 7 bases left between them. The CDR3 is made up of 14 amino acids. Germline V CDR1 and CDR2: SGHTA, FQGTGA. In nucleotides, the CDR3 is TGTGCCAGCAGCTTAATGGGCTCCACAGATACGCAGTATTTT. Translation gives CASSLMGSTDTQYF.

The chain combines TRBV18 with TRBJ2-7, with TRBD1 matching 7 bases. Germline loops: CDR1 KGHSH, CDR2 LQKENI. The CDR3 runs 12 residues. J lost 5 bases, V lost 3 bases, and 1 base had no gene match. CDR3 bases: TGTGCCAGCTCACCCGGGACAGACGAGCAGTACTTC. Protein product: CASSPGTDEQYF.

V and J are TRBV3-1 (or the pseudogene TRBV3-2) and TRBJ2-7; 9 bases are shared with TRBD2. This CDR3 is built from 16 residues. The V segment lost 6 bases and the J segment 0 bases; nucleotides outside the gene matches: 9. Germline loops: CDR1 LGHDT, CDR2 YNNKEL (reference sequence). The CDR3 DNA is TGTGCCAGCAGTCTGAGTAGCGGGGGACTCTCCTACGAGCAGTACTTC. Its protein is CASSLSSGGLSYEQYF.

The chain employs TRBV19 and TRBJ2-1, with 7 bases aligning to TRBD1. CDR3 length equals 16 residues. The germline V gene has CDR1 LNHDA and CDR2 SQIVND (reference sequence). V shed 1 base and J 4 bases; nucleotides not matched to a gene: 7. The CDR3 DNA sequence: TGTGCCAGTAGTATAGCCAGGACGGGACAGTACAATGAGCAGTTCTTC. It codes for CASSIARTGQYNEQFF.

This clone came up once. V gene TRBV6-5 combines with J gene TRBJ1-5; possibly TRBD1 for D (6 bases). Germline CDR1 MNHEY, CDR2 SVGAGI. The CDR3 extends over 14 amino acids. V was trimmed by 6 bases and J by 2 bases, leaving 11 bases between them. CDR3 region: CASSQGIGNQPQHF. The CDR3 coding sequence is TGTGCCAGCAGCCAGGGGATTGGCAATCAGCCCCAGCATTTT.

The gene calls are TRBV19 and TRBJ1-1, with D perhaps matching TRBD1 (5 bases). The CDR3 contains 14 residues. V lost 7 bases and J 4 bases, leaving 16 bases between the germline ends. Germline CDR1 is LNHDA and CDR2 is SQIVND (reference sequence). CDR3: CASTLKQGATEAFF. The CDR3 bases are TGTGCCAGTACCCTCAAGCAAGGGGCCACTGAAGCTTTCTTT.

This clone was counted once. This chain links TRBV13 with TRBJ1-2; D remains ambiguous. Trimming removed 3 bases from V and 6 bases from J, with 14 bases in between. Germline V gene sequence: CDR1 PRHDT, CDR2 FYEKMQ (reference sequence). The CDR3 contains 14 residues. The CDR3 nucleotides read TGTGCCAGCAGCTTGAGAGGGCAGATTCATGGCTACACCTTC. Residues: CASSLRGQIHGYTF.

The chain recombines TRBV10-3 with TRBJ1-5, with 7 bases identical to TRBD1. The CDR3 length is 16 residues. Trimming cost V 0 bases and J 1 base; bases outside gene matches: 3. Germline-derived CDR1 and CDR2 are ENHRY and SYGVKD. CDR3 amino acids: CAISESGRGSNQPQHF. The CDR3 DNA follows: TGTGCCATCAGTGAGTCGGGCAGGGGGAGCAATCAGCCCCAGCATTTT.

This clone was seen only once. The V gene is TRBV3-1 (or the pseudogene TRBV3-2), the J gene TRBJ2-7, with D possibly TRBD2 on 5 matching bases. This CDR3 spans 14 amino acids. V lost 4 bases and J 7 bases, leaving 17 bases between the germline ends. Germline V gene sequence: CDR1 LGHDT, CDR2 YNNKEL (reference sequence). CDR3 amino acids: CASSPAAAGLEQYF. DNA for the CDR3: TGTGCCAGCAGCCCTGCTGCGGCGGGCTTAGAGCAGTACTTC.